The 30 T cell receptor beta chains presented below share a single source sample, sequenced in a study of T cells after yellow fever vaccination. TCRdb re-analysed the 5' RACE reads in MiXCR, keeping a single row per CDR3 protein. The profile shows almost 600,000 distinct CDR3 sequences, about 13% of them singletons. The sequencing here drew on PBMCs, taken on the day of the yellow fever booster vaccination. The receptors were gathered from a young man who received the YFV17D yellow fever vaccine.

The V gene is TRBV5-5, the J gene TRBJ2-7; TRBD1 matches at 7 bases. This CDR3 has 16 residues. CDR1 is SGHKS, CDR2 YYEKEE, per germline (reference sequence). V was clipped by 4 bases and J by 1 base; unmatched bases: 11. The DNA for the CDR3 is TGTGCCAGCAGCCCCATGGCCCGGGACAGATCCTACGAGCAGTACTTC. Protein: CASSPMARDRSYEQYF.

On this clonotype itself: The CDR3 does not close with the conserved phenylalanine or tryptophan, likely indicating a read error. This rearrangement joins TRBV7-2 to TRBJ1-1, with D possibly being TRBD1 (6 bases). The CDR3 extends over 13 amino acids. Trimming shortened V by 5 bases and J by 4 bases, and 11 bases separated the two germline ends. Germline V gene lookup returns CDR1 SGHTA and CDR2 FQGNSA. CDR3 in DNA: TGTGCCAGCAGCACAGGGTTGGGCACTGAAGCTTTCTCT. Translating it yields CASSTGLGTEAFS.

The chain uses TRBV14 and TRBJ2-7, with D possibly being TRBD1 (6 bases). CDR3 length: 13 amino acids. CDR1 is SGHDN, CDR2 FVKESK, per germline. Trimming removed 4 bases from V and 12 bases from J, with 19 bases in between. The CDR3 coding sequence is TGTGCCAGCAGCCTAACCACCGGACAGCAATCGTACTTC. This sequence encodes CASSLTTGQQSYF.

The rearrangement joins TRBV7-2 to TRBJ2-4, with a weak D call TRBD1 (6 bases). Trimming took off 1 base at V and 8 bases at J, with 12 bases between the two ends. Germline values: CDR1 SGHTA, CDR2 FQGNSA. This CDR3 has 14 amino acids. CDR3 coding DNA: TGTGCCAGCAGCTTAGTGTGGGGGCGGGACATTCAGTACTTC. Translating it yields CASSLVWGRDIQYF.

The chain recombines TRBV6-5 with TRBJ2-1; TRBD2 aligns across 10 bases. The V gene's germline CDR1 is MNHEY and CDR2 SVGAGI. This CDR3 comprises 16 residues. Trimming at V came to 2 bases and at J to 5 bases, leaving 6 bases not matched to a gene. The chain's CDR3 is CASSYPGLATNNEQFF. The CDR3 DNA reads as TGTGCCAGCAGTTACCCGGGACTAGCGACTAACAATGAGCAGTTCTTC.

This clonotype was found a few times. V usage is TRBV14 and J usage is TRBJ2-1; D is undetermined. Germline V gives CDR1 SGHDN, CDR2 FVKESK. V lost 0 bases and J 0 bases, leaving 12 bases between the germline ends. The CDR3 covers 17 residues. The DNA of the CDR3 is TGTGCCAGCAGCCAAGATCATCTGTCTATCTCCTACAATGAGCAGTTCTTC. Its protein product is CASSQDHLSISYNEQFF.

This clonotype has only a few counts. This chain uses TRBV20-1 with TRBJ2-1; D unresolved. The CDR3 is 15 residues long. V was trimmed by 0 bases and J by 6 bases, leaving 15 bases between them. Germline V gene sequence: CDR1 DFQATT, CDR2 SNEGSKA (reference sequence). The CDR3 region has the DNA TGCAGTGCTAGAGATCTGGGAACTACTGGCAATGAGCAGTTCTTC. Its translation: CSARDLGTTGNEQFF.

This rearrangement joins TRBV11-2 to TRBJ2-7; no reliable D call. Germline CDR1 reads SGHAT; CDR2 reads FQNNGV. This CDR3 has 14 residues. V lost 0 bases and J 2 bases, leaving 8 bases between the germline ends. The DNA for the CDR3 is TGTGCCAGCAGCTTAGATCCTCAGACCTACGAGCAGTACTTC. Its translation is CASSLDPQTYEQYF.

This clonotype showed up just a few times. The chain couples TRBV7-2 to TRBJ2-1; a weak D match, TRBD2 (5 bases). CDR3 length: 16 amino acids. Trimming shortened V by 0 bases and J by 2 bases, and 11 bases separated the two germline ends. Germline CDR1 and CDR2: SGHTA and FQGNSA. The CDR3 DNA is TGTGCCAGCAGCTTAGCTGGTAGCGCCACCTACAATGAGCAGTTCTTC. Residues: CASSLAGSATYNEQFF.

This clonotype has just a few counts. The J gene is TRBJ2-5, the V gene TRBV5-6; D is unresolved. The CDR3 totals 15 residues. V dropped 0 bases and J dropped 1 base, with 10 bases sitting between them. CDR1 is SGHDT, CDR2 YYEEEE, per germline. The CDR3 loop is CASSLAVGIQETQYF. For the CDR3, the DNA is TGTGCCAGCAGCTTGGCTGTGGGTATCCAAGAGACCCAGTACTTC.

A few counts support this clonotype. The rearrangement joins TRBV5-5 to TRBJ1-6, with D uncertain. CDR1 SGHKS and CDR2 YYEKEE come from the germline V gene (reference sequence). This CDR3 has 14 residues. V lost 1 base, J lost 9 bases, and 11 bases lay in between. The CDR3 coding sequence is TGTGCCAGCAGCTTGAGTGACCAGTTTTCACCCCTCCACTTT. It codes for CASSLSDQFSPLHF.

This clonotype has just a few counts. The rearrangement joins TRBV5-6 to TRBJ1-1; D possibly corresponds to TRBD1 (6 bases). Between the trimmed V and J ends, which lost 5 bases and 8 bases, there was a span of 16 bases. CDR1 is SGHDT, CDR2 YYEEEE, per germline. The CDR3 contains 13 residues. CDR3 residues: CASSWGAGTEAFF. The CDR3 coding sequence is TGTGCCAGCAGTTGGGGGGCAGGAACCGAAGCTTTCTTT. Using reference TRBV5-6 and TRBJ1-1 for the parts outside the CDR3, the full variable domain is DAGVTQSPTHLIKTRGQQVTLRCSPKSGHDTVSWYQQALGQGPQFIFQYYEEEERQRGNFPDRFSGHQFPNYSSELNVNALLLGDSALYLCASSWGAGTEAFFGQGTRLTVV.

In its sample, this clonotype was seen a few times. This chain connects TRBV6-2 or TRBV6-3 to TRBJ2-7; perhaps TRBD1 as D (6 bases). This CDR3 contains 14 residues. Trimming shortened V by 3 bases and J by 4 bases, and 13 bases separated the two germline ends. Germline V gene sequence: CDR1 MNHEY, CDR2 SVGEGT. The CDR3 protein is CASSYQGLAYEQYF. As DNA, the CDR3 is TGTGCCAGCAGTTATCAGGGGCTTGCGTACGAGCAGTACTTC.

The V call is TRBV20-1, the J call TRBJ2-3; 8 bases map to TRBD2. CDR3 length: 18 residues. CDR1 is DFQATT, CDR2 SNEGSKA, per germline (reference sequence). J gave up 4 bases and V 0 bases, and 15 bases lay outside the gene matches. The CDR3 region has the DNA TGCAGTGCTAGAGATCGGGATTCGGGAGGGCCGACCCCAGATACGCAGTATTTT. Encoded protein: CSARDRDSGGPTPDTQYF.

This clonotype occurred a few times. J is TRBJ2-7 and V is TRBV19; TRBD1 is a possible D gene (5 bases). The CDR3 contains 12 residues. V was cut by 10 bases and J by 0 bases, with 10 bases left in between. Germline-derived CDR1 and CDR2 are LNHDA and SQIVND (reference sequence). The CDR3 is CATRQSSYEQYF. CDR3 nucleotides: TGTGCCACCAGACAGAGCTCCTACGAGCAGTACTTC.

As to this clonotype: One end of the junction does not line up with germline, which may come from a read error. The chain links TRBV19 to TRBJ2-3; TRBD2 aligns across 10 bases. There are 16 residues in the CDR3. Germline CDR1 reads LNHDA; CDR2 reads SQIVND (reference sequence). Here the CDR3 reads CASSKIAGGTTDTLYF. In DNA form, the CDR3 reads TGTGCCAGTAGTAAAATAGCGGGAGGTACCACAGATACGCTGTATTTT.

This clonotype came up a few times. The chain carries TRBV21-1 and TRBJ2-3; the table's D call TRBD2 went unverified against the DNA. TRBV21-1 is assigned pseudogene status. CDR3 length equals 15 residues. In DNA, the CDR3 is TGTGCCAGCAGCAAGGGACTAGCCCTCCTTGGTACGCAGTATTTT. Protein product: CASSKGLALLGTQYF.

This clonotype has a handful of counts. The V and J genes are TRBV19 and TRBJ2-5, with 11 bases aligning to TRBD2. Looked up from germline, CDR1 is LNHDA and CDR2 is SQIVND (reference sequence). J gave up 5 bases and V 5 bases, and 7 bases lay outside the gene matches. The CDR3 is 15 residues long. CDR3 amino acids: CASSELAGAGETQYF. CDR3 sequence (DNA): TGTGCCAGTAGTGAACTAGCGGGAGCGGGGGAGACCCAGTACTTC. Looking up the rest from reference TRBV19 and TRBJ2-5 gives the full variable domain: DGGITQSPKYLFRKEGQNVTLSCEQNLNHDAMYWYRQDPGQGLRLIYYSQIVNDFQKGDIAEGYSVSREKKESFPLTVTSAQKNPTAFYLCASSELAGAGETQYFGPGTRLLVL.

In DNA form, the CDR3 reads TGTGCCAGCAGTTATCTGATATACCCCTACGAGCAGTACTTC. Amino acids: CASSYLIYPYEQYF. The rearrangement joins TRBV6-5 to TRBJ2-7, with D hard to call. The CDR3 totals 14 residues. CDR1 is MNHEY, CDR2 SVGAGI, per germline. V dropped 3 bases and J dropped 2 bases, with 11 bases sitting between them.

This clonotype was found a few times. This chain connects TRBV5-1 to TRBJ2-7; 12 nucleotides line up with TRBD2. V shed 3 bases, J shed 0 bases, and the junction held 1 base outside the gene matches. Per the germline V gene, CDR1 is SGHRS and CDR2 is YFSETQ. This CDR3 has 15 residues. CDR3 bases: TGCGCCAGCAGCTGGACTAGCGGGACCTCCTACGAGCAGTACTTC. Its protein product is CASSWTSGTSYEQYF. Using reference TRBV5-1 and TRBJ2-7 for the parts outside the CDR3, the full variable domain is KAGVTQTPRYLIKTRGQQVTLSCSPISGHRSVSWYQQTPGQGLQFLFEYFSETQRNKGNFPGRFSGRQFSNSRSEMNVSTLELGDSALYLCASSWTSGTSYEQYFGPGTRLTVT.

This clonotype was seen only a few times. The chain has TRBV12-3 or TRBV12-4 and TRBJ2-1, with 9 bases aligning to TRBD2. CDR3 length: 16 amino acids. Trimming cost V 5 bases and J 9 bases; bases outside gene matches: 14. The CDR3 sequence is CASSRLASGMSREQFF. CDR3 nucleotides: TGTGCCAGCAGTCGGCTAGCTAGCGGGATGTCCCGTGAGCAGTTCTTC.

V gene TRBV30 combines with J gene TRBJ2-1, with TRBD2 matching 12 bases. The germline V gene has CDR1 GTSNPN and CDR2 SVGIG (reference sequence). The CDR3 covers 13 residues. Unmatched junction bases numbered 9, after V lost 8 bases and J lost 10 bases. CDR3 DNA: TGTGCCGGACGACTAGCGGGAGTACAGGAGCAGTTCTTC. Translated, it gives CAGRLAGVQEQFF.

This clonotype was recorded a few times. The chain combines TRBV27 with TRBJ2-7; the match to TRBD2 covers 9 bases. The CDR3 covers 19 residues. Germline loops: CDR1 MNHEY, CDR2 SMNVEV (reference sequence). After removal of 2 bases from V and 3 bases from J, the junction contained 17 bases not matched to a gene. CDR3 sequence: CASSLSSGVAGASYYEQYF. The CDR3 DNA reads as TGTGCCAGCAGTTTAAGCAGTGGGGTAGCGGGAGCCAGTTACTACGAGCAGTACTTC.

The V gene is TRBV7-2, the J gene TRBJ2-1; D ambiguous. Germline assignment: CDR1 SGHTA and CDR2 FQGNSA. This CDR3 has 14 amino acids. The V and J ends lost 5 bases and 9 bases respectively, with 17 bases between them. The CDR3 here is CASSELSSRIEQFF. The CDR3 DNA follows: TGTGCCAGCAGCGAGCTCTCCTCTAGGATTGAGCAGTTCTTC.

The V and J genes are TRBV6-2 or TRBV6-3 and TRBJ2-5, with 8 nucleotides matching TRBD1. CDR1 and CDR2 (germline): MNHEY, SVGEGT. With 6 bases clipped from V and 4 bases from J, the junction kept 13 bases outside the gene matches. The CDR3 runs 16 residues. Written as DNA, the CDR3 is TGTGCCAGCAGAAAAACCGGGACAGGTACTCGAGAGACCCAGTACTTC. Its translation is CASRKTGTGTRETQYF.

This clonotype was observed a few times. CDR3 protein: CASRSRENTEAFF. In nucleotides, the CDR3 is TGTGCCAGCAGATCCAGAGAGAACACTGAAGCTTTCTTT. The chain uses TRBV7-2 and TRBJ1-1, with D unresolved. CDR1 is SGHTA and CDR2 is FQGNSA in the germline V gene. This CDR3 has 13 amino acids. Trimming took off 6 bases at V and 1 base at J, with 9 bases between the two ends.

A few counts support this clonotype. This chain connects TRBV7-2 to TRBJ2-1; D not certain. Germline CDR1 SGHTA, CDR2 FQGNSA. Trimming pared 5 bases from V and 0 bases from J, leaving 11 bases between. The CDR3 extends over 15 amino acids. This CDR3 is CASSPGGDSYNEQFF. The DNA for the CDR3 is TGTGCCAGCAGCCCAGGTGGGGACTCCTACAATGAGCAGTTCTTC. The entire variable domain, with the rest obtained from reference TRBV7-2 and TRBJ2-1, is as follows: GAGVSQSPSNKVTEKGKDVELRCDPISGHTALYWYRQSLGQGLEFLIYFQGNSAPDKSGLPSDRFSAERTGGSVSTLTIQRTQQEDSAVYLCASSPGGDSYNEQFFGPGTRLTVL.

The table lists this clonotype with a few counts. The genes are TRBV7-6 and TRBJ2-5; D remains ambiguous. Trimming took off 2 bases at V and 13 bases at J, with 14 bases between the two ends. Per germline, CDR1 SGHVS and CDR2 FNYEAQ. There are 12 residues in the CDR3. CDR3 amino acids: CASSLFEPNLYF. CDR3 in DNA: TGTGCCAGCAGCTTATTCGAACCTAACCTGTACTTC.

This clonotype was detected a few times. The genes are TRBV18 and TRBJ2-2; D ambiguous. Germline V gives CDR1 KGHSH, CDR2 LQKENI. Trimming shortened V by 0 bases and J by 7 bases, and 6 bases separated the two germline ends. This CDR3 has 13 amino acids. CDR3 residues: CASSPPGIGELFF. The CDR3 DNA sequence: TGTGCCAGCTCACCACCTGGGATCGGGGAGCTGTTTTTT.

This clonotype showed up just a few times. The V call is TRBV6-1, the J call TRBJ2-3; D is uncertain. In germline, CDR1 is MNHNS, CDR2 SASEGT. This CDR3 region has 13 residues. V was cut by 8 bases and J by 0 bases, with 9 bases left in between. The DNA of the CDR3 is TGTGCCAGCGGAAAGCCTAGCACAGATACGCAGTATTTT. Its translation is CASGKPSTDTQYF.